One sample yielded the 8 T cell receptor beta chains listed below, sequenced in a study of Graves' ophthalmopathy and Graves' hyperthyroidism (dated by TCRdb to the late 2010s). The listed sequencing device is Illumina HiSeq 2000. TCR beta CDR3 regions were amplified from RNA transcripts for repertoire sequencing. A first-round RT-PCR used HTBI primers with the Qiagen OneStep RT-PCR kit, followed by a second-round multiplex PCR, size selection and purification. TCRdb's own reprocessing of the public reads used fastp at Q25 and MiXCR and kept productive beta chains. Identical CDR3 protein sequences are pooled into one entry, listed with their most common genes and DNA. In this sample the table shows 400,000 or so distinct CDR3 sequences, approximately 18% of which occur a single time. 2.4% of the sample is in the top ten clones. The sample consisted of peripheral blood. These receptors all come from an adult woman with stable Graves' hyperthyroidism.

The chain uses TRBV6-2 or TRBV6-3 and TRBJ2-5; TRBD1 might be the D (6 bases). CDR1 MNHEY and CDR2 SVGEGT come from the germline V gene. This CDR3 is 16 amino acids long. V was shortened by 6 bases and J by 4 bases, with 21 bases between the two germline ends. In DNA, the CDR3 is TGTGCCAGCAGCATAGACAGGACGCAAGGGCGAGAGACCCAGTACTTC. It is translated as CASSIDRTQGRETQYF.

This clonotype has ten or more counts. V gene TRBV18 combines with J gene TRBJ2-7, with 10 bases matching TRBD2. The CDR3 has 16 residues. Germline CDR1 reads KGHSH; CDR2 reads LQKENI. V shed 3 bases and J 0 bases; nucleotides not matched to a gene: 5. CDR3 loop: CASSPPGLASSYEQYF. CDR3 in DNA: TGTGCCAGCTCACCTCCGGGACTAGCGTCCTCCTACGAGCAGTACTTC.

The chain has TRBV27 and TRBJ2-7; D remains ambiguous. V lost 3 bases and J lost 7, with 13 bases in between. Germline V CDR1 and CDR2: MNHEY, SMNVEV (reference sequence). This CDR3 spans 13 amino acids. The CDR3 protein is CASSFSTVGEQYF. In DNA, the CDR3 is TGTGCCAGCAGTTTTAGCACAGTGGGGGAGCAGTACTTC.

At least ten counts were recorded for this clonotype. A read error is likely, as this CDR3 ends without the conserved phenylalanine or tryptophan. The J gene is TRBJ1-5, the V gene TRBV27; a weak D match, TRBD1 (6 bases). V lost 2 bases and J 4 bases, leaving 6 bases between the germline ends. The length of the CDR3 is 13 residues. CDR1 and CDR2 (germline): MNHEY, SMNVEV (reference sequence). CDR3 amino acids: CASSLQGNQPQHS. The CDR3 bases are TGTGCCAGCAGTTTACAGGGGAATCAGCCCCAGCATTCT.

About this clonotype: Since no conserved phenylalanine or tryptophan closes the CDR3, a read error is the likely cause. No DNA is shown, since the ends of the CDR3 on it are uncertain; the CDR3 is the one TCRdb lists. The CDR3 here is CASSEGTLTEACL. The gene calls are TRBV6-2 or TRBV6-3 and TRBJ1-1; the table's D call of TRBD1 was not tested on the DNA. The CDR3 spans 13 residues, counting both ends. The germline gives CDR1 MNHEY, CDR2 SVGEGT.

This clonotype was recorded at least ten times. The rearrangement uses TRBV6-2 or TRBV6-3 and TRBJ1-2; maybe TRBD1 (6 bases). V lost 0 bases, J lost 7 bases, and 15 bases lay in between. The CDR3 is 15 amino acids. Per germline, CDR1 MNHEY and CDR2 SVGEGT. The CDR3 sequence is CASSYSMGGGSGYTF. CDR3 DNA: TGTGCCAGCAGTTACTCGATGGGCGGGGGCTCTGGCTACACCTTC.

This clonotype was counted at least ten times. The rearrangement uses TRBV18 and TRBJ1-5; D possibly corresponds to TRBD1 (5 bases). The CDR3 totals 17 residues. Per the germline V gene, CDR1 is KGHSH and CDR2 is LQKENI. Between the trimmed V and J ends, which lost 6 bases and 3 bases, there was a span of 21 bases. CDR3 in DNA: TGTGCCAGCTCGCACGGGACTGACGTAGGTCTCAATCAGCCCCAGCATTTT. It yields the protein CASSHGTDVGLNQPQHF. The full variable domain, in which reference TRBV18 and TRBJ1-5 provide the parts outside the CDR3, is NAGVMQNPRHLVRRRGQEARLRCSPMKGHSHVYWYRQLPEEGLKFMVYLQKENIIDESGMPKERFSAEFPKEGPSILRIQQVVRGDSAAYFCASSHGTDVGLNQPQHFGDGTRLSIL.

The V and J genes are TRBV7-9 and TRBJ1-1, with D hard to call. The CDR3 consists of 15 residues. Germline loops: CDR1 SEHNR, CDR2 FQNEAQ (reference sequence). V was cut by 0 bases and J by 6 bases, with 14 bases left in between. The CDR3 region has the DNA TGTGCCAGCAGCTTAGCGGTAACCACGGGAGCTGAAGCTTTCTTT. Amino acid sequence: CASSLAVTTGAEAFF.